Reported below is one T cell receptor (beta chain). Its matching antigen is unknown. This CDR3 is also generated by other DNA sequences in the sample. V lost 0 bases and J 8 bases, leaving 13 bases between the germline ends. Per germline, CDR1 MGHRA and CDR2 YSYEKL. This CDR3 has 15 amino acids. These data are taken from a study of shared clonotypes between healthy human individuals. Regarding the study as a whole: Naive subsets typically showed greater estimated richness than memory subsets.

Every subset's genomic DNA went evenly onto several immunoSEQ plates. Authors' analysis steps: ImmunoSEQ junction-only sequences lacked quality scores, so their filtering differed. Using immunoSEQ multiplex PCR, the repertoire was profiled, and TCRdb retains in-frame clones only, with some absent. The V and J calls and clone size are taken from that table; D and trimming were inferred from the DNA. The sample shows approximately 2,300,000 clones, around 90% of them seen only once. Partitioning of CD4+ cells yielded a CD45RA+ naive subset and a CD45RA-negative memory subset. The sequencing sample was made of naive CD4+ T cells from PBMCs. Documented subset: CD45RA+ positively selected. The chain joins TRBV4-1 to TRBJ1-4, with D perhaps TRBD1 (5 bases). This TCR derives from a man younger than 35 in good health. Some clones in this sample may be carry-over from other donors' samples. CDR3 protein: CASSQDGTGVEKLFF. CDR3 nucleotide sequence: TGCGCCAGCAGCCAAGATGGGACGGGGGTCGAAAAACTGTTTTTT.